The T cell receptor (beta chain) under discussion was sequenced for a study of T cells after yellow fever vaccination. This clonotype was picked up many times. TCRdb passed the 5' RACE reads through MiXCR, listing each CDR3 protein once. The sample has around 47,000 distinct CDR3 sequences, about 7% seen once; the top ten hold 15%. Germline assignment: CDR1 SEHNR and CDR2 FQNEAQ (reference sequence). Trimming took 5 bases from V and 5 from J, leaving 9 bases between them. CDR3 size: 12 residues. The genes are TRBV7-9 and TRBJ2-5, with D unclear. The receptor was isolated from a man in his thirties or forties who received the YFV17D yellow fever vaccine. The sequencing used CD8+ T cells not binding an NS4B(214-222) dextramer, sorted from PBMCs, collected 45 days after the yellow fever booster vaccination. CDR3: CASSPPRETQYF. Written as DNA, the CDR3 is TGTGCCAGCAGCCCGCCTCGGGAGACCCAGTACTTC.